The T cell receptor beta chain under discussion was sequenced for a study of blood T cells in healthy people across ages. This clonotype was detected ten times or more. Its antigen is currently unknown. Points from the study as a whole: More naive CD4+ cells and higher diversity were found in long-lived than in aged donors. A strong correlation between TCR beta diversity and naive T cell percentage was seen.

The people who gave samples were healthy Caucasians from Russia, aged roughly 6 to 100. Next came a second PCR, run for about 7 to 12 cycles, which used a sample-barcoded 5' primer along with a J-beta primer mix. TCRdb analysed the 5' RACE reads with MiXCR anew, one entry per CDR3 protein. The data show hundreds of thousands of distinct CDR3 sequences, more than 40% seen once. The clonotype originates from a woman aged 60-70 years in good health. The sample was blood.

The CDR3 sequence: CSVAGTANYEQYF. The CDR3 DNA follows: TGCAGCGTAGCCGGGACAGCGAACTACGAGCAGTACTTC. V gene TRBV29-1 combines with J gene TRBJ2-7; 7 bases are shared with TRBD1. V dropped 6 bases and J dropped 3; count of bases not matched to a gene: 8. The CDR3 sequence is 13 residues long. Germline CDR1 is SQVTM and CDR2 is ANQGSEA.